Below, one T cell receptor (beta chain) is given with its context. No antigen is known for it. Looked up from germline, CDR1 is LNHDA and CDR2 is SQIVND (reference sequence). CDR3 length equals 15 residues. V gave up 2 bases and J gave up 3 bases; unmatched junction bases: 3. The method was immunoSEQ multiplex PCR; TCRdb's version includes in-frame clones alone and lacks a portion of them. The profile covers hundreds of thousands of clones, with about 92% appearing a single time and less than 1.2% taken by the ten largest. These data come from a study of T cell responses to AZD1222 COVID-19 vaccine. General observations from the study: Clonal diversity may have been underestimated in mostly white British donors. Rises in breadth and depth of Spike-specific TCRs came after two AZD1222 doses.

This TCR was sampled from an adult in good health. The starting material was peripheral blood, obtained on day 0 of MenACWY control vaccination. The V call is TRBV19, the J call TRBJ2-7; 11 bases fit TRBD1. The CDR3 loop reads CASSITGQGGYEQYF. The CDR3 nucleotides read TGTGCCAGTAGTATAACGGGACAGGGGGGCTACGAGCAGTACTTC.